Listed below are T cell receptor beta chains from one sample, sequenced in a study of technical replicates of blood from a few donors. Profiled with immunoSEQ multiplex PCR; TCRdb holds only in-frame clones, not every one. The data show about 81,000 clones, with roughly four fifths seen just once and roughly 3.9% held by the top ten. The specimen was PBMCs. These receptors came from a human donor in good health. Some clones in this sample may be carry-over from other donors' samples. Both conserved end residues are part of each CDR3. A D gene is named only where the DNA matches it firmly. Clone size is shown for a subset of rows, as once, few, many or a class of expanded clone.

size: NA; V: TRBV20-1; J: TRBJ2-5; D: NA; DNA: TGCAGTGTAGGCGGGCAAGAGACCCAGTACTTC; CDR3: CSVGGQETQYF
size: NA; V: TRBV5-1; J: TRBJ1-2; D: NA; DNA: TGCGCCAGCAGCTTGGAGGGCAGGGCGGACTATGGCTACACCTTC; CDR3: CASSLEGRADYGYTF
size: NA; V: TRBV11-2; J: TRBJ2-2; D: NA; DNA: TGTGCCAGCAGCCAAGACAAATACACCGGGGAGCTGTTTTTT; CDR3: CASSQDKYTGELFF
size: NA; V: TRBV5-1; J: TRBJ2-1; D: TRBD1; DNA: TGCGCCAGCAGCTTCGGGACAGGGGGCCATGAGCAGTTCTTC; CDR3: CASSFGTGGHEQFF
size: NA; V: TRBV7-6; J: TRBJ2-7; D: TRBD1; DNA: TGTGCCAGCAGCGGGACAGGGGGCTACGAGCAGTACTTC; CDR3: CASSGTGGYEQYF
size: NA; V: TRBV7-2; J: TRBJ2-3; D: TRBD1; DNA: TGTGCCAGCAGCTTAAGGCAGGGGGTTGATACGCAGTATTTT; CDR3: CASSLRQGVDTQYF
size: NA; V: TRBV9; J: TRBJ2-7; D: TRBD2; DNA: TGTGCCAGCAGCGTAGTTATACTAGCGGGGACCTACGAGCAGTACTTC; CDR3: CASSVVILAGTYEQYF
size: NA; V: TRBV7-9; J: TRBJ1-6; D: TRBD1; DNA: TGTGCCAGCAGCTCGGCACGTACAGGGGCGTCGAGGAATTCACCCCTCCACTTT; CDR3: CASSSARTGASRNSPLHF
size: few; V: TRBV5-1; J: TRBJ2-7; D: TRBD1; DNA: TGCGCCAGCAGCCGATACAGGGGTAGCTCCTACGAGCAGTACTTC; CDR3: CASSRYRGSSYEQYF
size: NA; V: TRBV6-1; J: TRBJ2-5; D: NA; DNA: TGTGCCAGCAGTGAATCCCCCCGGGGTCGGGAGACCCAGTACTTC; CDR3: CASSESPRGRETQYF
size: many; V: TRBV15; J: TRBJ2-7; D: TRBD2; DNA: TGTGCCACCAGCAGAAGAGTTGGGCGGGAGGGCCCCGCCGAGCAGTACTTC; CDR3: CATSRRVGREGPAEQYF
size: NA; V: TRBV27; J: TRBJ1-5; D: TRBD1; DNA: TGTGCCAGCAGTTTACAAGGGGGCAGGGGTAGCAATCAGCCCCAGCATTTT; CDR3: CASSLQGGRGSNQPQHF
size: NA; V: TRBV18; J: TRBJ1-5; D: TRBD1; DNA: TGTGCCAGCTCACAGGGACAGGGGTTAAGGCAGCCCCAGCATTTT; CDR3: CASSQGQGLRQPQHF
size: NA; V: TRBV7-2; J: TRBJ2-3; D: TRBD2; DNA: TGTGCCAGCAGCCTCGGGACTAGCGGGACCACAGATACGCAGTATTTT; CDR3: CASSLGTSGTTDTQYF
size: NA; V: TRBV5-1; J: TRBJ1-5; D: NA; DNA: TGCGCCAGCAGCTTGGGCGGGACGGCCAGTCAGCCCCAGCATTTT; CDR3: CASSLGGTASQPQHF
size: once; V: TRBV15; J: TRBJ1-2; D: TRBD1; DNA: TGTGCCACCAGCGGTCCGGGACAGTGGAACTATGGCTACACCTTC; CDR3: CATSGPGQWNYGYTF
size: NA; V: TRBV19; J: TRBJ2-7; D: NA; DNA: TGTGCCAGTAGTATAGACTTTTTCGGCGGTACTCCCTACGAGCAGTACTTC; CDR3: CASSIDFFGGTPYEQYF
size: NA; V: TRBV7-2; J: TRBJ2-5; D: NA; DNA: TGTGCCAGCAGCCCAATACCTAGAGGGGAGACCCAGTACTTC; CDR3: CASSPIPRGETQYF
size: NA; V: TRBV7-3; J: TRBJ2-3; D: TRBD1; DNA: TGTGCCAGCAGCTTATTCGGACAGGCCACAGATACGCAGTATTTT; CDR3: CASSLFGQATDTQYF
size: few; V: TRBV7-3; J: TRBJ2-1; D: TRBD2; DNA: TGTGCCAGCAGCAGCATAGCGGGGACCTACAATGAGCAGTTCTTC; CDR3: CASSSIAGTYNEQFF
size: few; V: TRBV6-1; J: TRBJ2-1; D: TRBD2; DNA: TGTGCCAGCAGTGAAACTAGCGAGGCCTACAATGAGCAGTTCTTC; CDR3: CASSETSEAYNEQFF
size: NA; V: TRBV5-1; J: TRBJ2-5; D: TRBD1; DNA: TGCGCCAGCAGCCCAGGACAGGGGGGCTTCCAAGAGACCCAGTACTTC; CDR3: CASSPGQGGFQETQYF
size: NA; V: TRBV7-2; J: TRBJ1-2; D: NA; DNA: TGTGCCAGCAGCTTGAGGAGGGGCCGGGGCTACACCTTC; CDR3: CASSLRRGRGYTF
size: once; V: TRBV30; J: TRBJ1-1; D: TRBD1; DNA: TGTGCCTGGGGAACAGGGGGCTACACTGAAGCTTTCTTT; CDR3: CAWGTGGYTEAFF